A single sample gave rise to the 27 T cell receptor beta chains below, sequenced in a study of blood T cell repertoires in COVID-19. Generated by immunoSEQ multiplex PCR, the TCRdb table keeps only in-frame clones and is missing some. The sample carries under 130,000 clones, 85% to 90% recorded once. The specimen was peripheral blood. These TCRs come from a human donor in a cohort sampled during active COVID-19.

This clone was detected a few times. The junction departs from germline at one end; a sequencing error may be responsible. V usage is TRBV7-7 and J usage is TRBJ2-2; D remains unclear. In germline, CDR1 is SSHAT, CDR2 FNYEAQ (reference sequence). The CDR3 totals 15 residues. In DNA form, the CDR3 reads TGTGCTAGCAGCTCAGCCCCCGCCGGCACCGGGGAGCTGTTTTTT. Amino acid sequence: CASSSAPAGTGELFF. The full variable domain, with the rest looked up from reference TRBV7-7 and TRBJ2-2, is GAGVSQSPRYKVTKRGQDVTLRCDPISSHATLYWYQQALGQGPEFLTYFNYEAQPDKSGLPSDRFSAERPEGSISTLTIQRTEQRDSAMYRCASSSAPAGTGELFFGEGSRLTVL.

J is TRBJ2-1 and V is TRBV19; possibly TRBD2 for D (6 bases). CDR3 length: 14 residues. V lost 4 bases to trimming and J lost 5 bases, with 12 bases between them. Germline V gene sequence: CDR1 LNHDA, CDR2 SQIVND (reference sequence). CDR3 loop: CASSRRDRNNEQFF. Written as DNA, the CDR3 is TGTGCCAGTAGTAGGCGGGACCGCAACAATGAGCAGTTCTTC.

In DNA form, the CDR3 reads TGCAGCGCTAGACAGGGGACCTACGAGCAGTACTTC. Its translation is CSARQGTYEQYF. The chain uses TRBV29-1 and TRBJ2-7; the match to TRBD1 covers 8 bases. CDR1 is SQVTM and CDR2 is ANQGSEA in the germline V gene. The J segment lost 2 bases and the V segment lost 7 bases, leaving 4 bases of the junction unmatched. The CDR3 contains 12 residues.

The rearrangement links TRBV21-1 to TRBJ1-5. TRBV21-1 is a recognized pseudogene. There are 9 residues in the CDR3. In DNA, the CDR3 is TGTGCCAGCAGCGCGGGACAGCATTTT. Its protein product is CASSAGQHF.

This chain links TRBV6-1 with TRBJ1-2; weak D call: TRBD1 (5 bases). Trimming cost V 2 bases and J 7 bases, with 14 bases left between them. The CDR3 contains 14 residues. CDR1 is MNHNS, CDR2 SASEGT, per germline. In DNA, the CDR3 is TGTGCCAGCAGTGAAAGTCGGGGGGTTGGTGGCTACACCTTC. Amino acid sequence: CASSESRGVGGYTF.

The V gene is TRBV7-9, the J gene TRBJ2-7; a weak D match, TRBD1 (5 bases). The CDR3 loop spans 13 amino acids. Trimming left V 7 bases short and J 3 bases short, with 13 bases between. In germline, CDR1 is SEHNR, CDR2 FQNEAQ (reference sequence). The CDR3 region is CASTPQVYYEQYF. The CDR3 bases are TGTGCCAGCACCCCACAGGTCTACTACGAGCAGTACTTC.

The count of this clone is one. The chain carries TRBV5-1 and TRBJ2-6, with 7 bases identical to TRBD1. The V segment lost 4 bases and the J segment 1 base; nucleotides outside the gene matches: 8. Germline V gives CDR1 SGHRS, CDR2 YFSETQ. The CDR3 sequence is 17 residues long. The CDR3 DNA follows: TGCGCCAGCAGCCAAACTCAGACAGGGTCTGGGGCCAACGTCCTGACTTTC. Translated, it gives CASSQTQTGSGANVLTF.

This chain links TRBV18 with TRBJ2-2; perhaps TRBD2 as D (5 bases). Trimming removed 2 bases at V and 0 bases at J, with 10 bases between. The CDR3 has 16 amino acids. Germline V lookup: CDR1 KGHSH, CDR2 LQKENI. The CDR3 sequence: CASSPGRPSNTGELFF. The CDR3 DNA is TGTGCCAGCTCACCAGGGAGACCCTCGAACACCGGGGAGCTGTTTTTT.

The chain carries TRBV5-1 and TRBJ1-1; D is unresolved. The CDR3 sequence is 12 residues long. Germline V gene data show CDR1 as SGHRS and CDR2 as YFSETQ. Deletions cut 0 bases from V and 4 bases from J, with 4 bases between. CDR3 region: CASSLGSTEAFF. CDR3 in DNA: TGCGCCAGCAGCTTGGGGAGCACTGAAGCTTTCTTT.

The chain is built from TRBV5-1 and TRBJ1-2, with D unclear. Trimming left V 4 bases short and J 5 bases short, with 15 bases between. This CDR3 has 14 residues. From germline, CDR1 is SGHRS and CDR2 YFSETQ. The CDR3 loop is CASSLPSRAYGYTF. In DNA form, the CDR3 reads TGCGCCAGCAGCCTCCCTTCGAGGGCGTATGGCTACACCTTC.

The gene calls are TRBV9 and TRBJ2-3; D is unresolved. Trimming removed 4 bases at V and 5 bases at J, with 5 bases between. Germline CDR1 is SGDLS and CDR2 is YYNGEE. The CDR3 has 11 residues. CDR3 loop: CASSRGDTQYF. CDR3 in DNA: TGTGCCAGCAGCCGCGGAGATACGCAGTATTTT.

This clone was counted once. The J gene is TRBJ1-6, the V gene TRBV2; TRBD1 matches at 7 bases. V lost 1 base and J lost 10; bases outside the gene matches: 7. CDR1 and CDR2 from the germline V gene are SNHLY and FYNNEI. The length of the CDR3 is 15 residues. The CDR3 region is CASSEEQGIRSPLHF. For the CDR3, the DNA is TGTGCCAGCAGTGAAGAACAGGGGATAAGGTCACCCCTCCACTTT.

The chain is built from TRBV7-9 and TRBJ2-1; 9 bases align to TRBD1. CDR1 is SEHNR, CDR2 FQNEAQ, per germline (reference sequence). J was trimmed by 6 bases and V by 5 bases; bases with no gene match: 8. The CDR3 is 15 residues long. DNA for the CDR3: TGTGCCAGCAGCCGACCGGGACAGGGTGTCAATGAGCAGTTCTTC. Translated, it gives CASSRPGQGVNEQFF.

The chain combines TRBV19 with TRBJ2-1; TRBD1 matches 7 bases. Germline CDR1 LNHDA, CDR2 SQIVND (reference sequence). With 5 bases clipped from V and 8 bases from J, the junction kept 9 bases outside the gene matches. This CDR3 contains 14 residues. The CDR3 nucleotides read TGTGCCAGTAGTCCAGGGGACAGCCGCCATGAGCAGTTCTTC. Translating it yields CASSPGDSRHEQFF. Together with reference TRBV19 and TRBJ2-1, the CDR3 gives the full variable domain: DGGITQSPKYLFRKEGQNVTLSCEQNLNHDAMYWYRQDPGQGLRLIYYSQIVNDFQKGDIAEGYSVSREKKESFPLTVTSAQKNPTAFYLCASSPGDSRHEQFFGPGTRLTVL.

V usage is TRBV5-5 and J usage is TRBJ2-5; 15 bases are shared with TRBD2. V was clipped by 0 bases and J by 4 bases; unmatched bases: 4. The CDR3 is 17 residues long. In germline, CDR1 is SGHKS, CDR2 YYEKEE (reference sequence). In DNA form, the CDR3 reads TGTGCCAGCAGCTTGGGGACTAGCGGGGGGGCCGGAGAGACCCAGTACTTC. Its protein product is CASSLGTSGGAGETQYF. Drawing the rest from reference TRBV5-5 and TRBJ2-5, the complete variable domain is DAGVTQSPTHLIKTRGQQVTLRCSPISGHKSVSWYQQVLGQGPQFIFQYYEKEERGRGNFPDRFSARQFPNYSSELNVNALLLGDSALYLCASSLGTSGGAGETQYFGPGTRLLVL.

The genes are TRBV28 and TRBJ2-7; TRBD2 is a possible D gene (5 bases). V lost 5 bases and J 7 bases, leaving 18 bases between the germline ends. CDR3 size: 14 residues. Germline CDR1 and CDR2: MDHEN and SYDVKM. The CDR3 protein is CASSPRRGRREQYF. The CDR3 DNA sequence: TGTGCCAGCAGTCCACGGAGAGGGCGTCGTGAGCAGTACTTC.

The CDR3 coding sequence is TGCAGCGTTTCGCCCACAGTTGGAAACACCATATATTTT. Protein sequence: CSVSPTVGNTIYF. The V call is TRBV29-1, the J call TRBJ1-3; D is uncertain. CDR3 length equals 13 residues. Trimming shortened V by 5 bases and J by 3 bases, and 11 bases separated the two germline ends. Per the germline V gene, CDR1 is SQVTM and CDR2 is ANQGSEA.

The chain carries TRBV2 and TRBJ2-3, with 11 bases aligning to TRBD1. The V gene end was trimmed by 7 bases and the J gene end by 3 bases; junction bases not matched to a gene: 6. Germline CDR1 is SNHLY and CDR2 is FYNNEI. The CDR3 runs 15 residues. The CDR3 DNA is TGTGCCAGCACCGCGGACAGGGGGCAGACAGATACGCAGTATTTT. Protein product: CASTADRGQTDTQYF.

The genes are TRBV6-5 and TRBJ1-1; unclear D gene. Trimming took off 6 bases at V and 5 bases at J, with 16 bases between the two ends. Germline CDR1 is MNHEY and CDR2 is SVGAGI. The CDR3 has 14 residues. The CDR3 DNA reads TGTGCCAGCAGATCGAGGTCCGTTCGTACTGAAGCTTTCTTT. Encoded protein: CASRSRSVRTEAFF.

CDR3 loop: CASSLTGTGGNDSPLHF. CDR3 nucleotide sequence: TGTGCCAGCAGCTTGACCGGGACAGGGGGCAACGATTCACCCCTCCACTTT. The rearrangement joins TRBV9 to TRBJ1-6; 12 nucleotides align to TRBD1. Germline V lookup: CDR1 SGDLS, CDR2 YYNGEE. Trimming took 4 bases from V and 8 from J; bases not matched to a gene: 10. The CDR3 has 17 amino acids.

This chain joins TRBV18 and TRBJ1-5; D uncertain. The CDR3 contains 14 residues. With 0 bases removed from V and 5 bases from J, the gap between germline ends came to 8 bases. Germline loops: CDR1 KGHSH, CDR2 LQKENI. CDR3 DNA sequence: TGTGCCAGCTCACCACCGTCCAGCGATCAGCCCCAGCATTTT. Its protein product is CASSPPSSDQPQHF. Supplemented by reference TRBV18 and TRBJ1-5, the full variable domain reads NAGVMQNPRHLVRRRGQEARLRCSPMKGHSHVYWYRQLPEEGLKFMVYLQKENIIDESGMPKERFSAEFPKEGPSILRIQQVVRGDSAAYFCASSPPSSDQPQHFGDGTRLSIL.

CDR3 nucleotide sequence: TGTGCCACCAGCAGAGTTGTACAGAACTACGAGCAGTACTTC. It yields the protein CATSRVVQNYEQYF. The genes are TRBV15 and TRBJ2-7; no firm D call. CDR1 LNHNV and CDR2 YYDKDF come from the germline V gene (reference sequence). V was pared by 1 base and J by 3 bases, with 10 bases between. This CDR3 is built from 14 residues.

The V gene is TRBV13, the J gene TRBJ1-5; 8 bases agree with TRBD1. The CDR3 is made up of 17 amino acids. Losses at the gene ends were 5 bases for V and 2 bases for J; bases not matched to a gene: 11. The germline CDR1 and CDR2 sequences are PRHDT and FYEKMQ (reference sequence). In DNA form, the CDR3 reads TGTGCCAGCAGCAGGACGACAGGGGCGCGGGGCAATCAGCCCCAGCATTTT. Translating it yields CASSRTTGARGNQPQHF.

The CDR3 DNA follows: TGTGCCAGCAGCGTAGTAGGACAGGGGCCTCCCTACGAGCAGTACTTC. It translates to CASSVVGQGPPYEQYF. This chain connects TRBV9 to TRBJ2-7, with 9 bases aligning to TRBD1. The length of the CDR3 is 16 residues. From germline, CDR1 is SGDLS and CDR2 YYNGEE. With V trimmed by 0 bases and J by 2 bases, 6 bases remained unmatched.

In DNA, the CDR3 is TGTGCCACGGCGGGGGGTCCGAGCTCCTACAATGAGCAGTTCTTC. Protein product: CATAGGPSSYNEQFF. The chain links TRBV24-1 to TRBJ2-1; 8 bases are shared with TRBD2. J was trimmed by 0 bases and V by 10 bases; bases with no gene match: 7. The CDR3 is made up of 15 amino acids. From germline, CDR1 is KGHDR and CDR2 SFDVKD.

The CDR3 bases are TGTGCCAGCAGTTATAGCCCCAGGACTAGCGGGATCCATGAGCAGTACTTC. It translates to CASSYSPRTSGIHEQYF. J is TRBJ2-7 and V is TRBV6-2 or TRBV6-3; 12 bases match TRBD2. This CDR3 has 17 residues. V lost 3 bases and J lost 7; bases outside the gene matches: 13. Germline V gives CDR1 MNHEY, CDR2 SVGEGT.

V gene TRBV11-2 combines with J gene TRBJ2-3; D possibly corresponds to TRBD1 (6 bases). The CDR3 has 14 residues. In germline, CDR1 is SGHAT, CDR2 FQNNGV. Trimming removed 6 bases from V and 4 bases from J, with 14 bases in between. The CDR3: CASSYGQSADTQYF. The CDR3 bases are TGTGCCAGCAGTTACGGACAGTCCGCAGATACGCAGTATTTT.